This T cell receptor (beta chain) was captured in a study of blood T cell repertoires in COVID-19. Looking at the study overall: T cells, B-cell-depleted T cells, or PBMCs supplied cDNA or gDNA.

TCRdb's copy holds only in-frame clones and misses some; the assay was immunoSEQ multiplex PCR. Among around 68,000 clones, roughly nine tenths were seen once, and the ten largest hold roughly 2.7%. V was pared by 11 bases and J by 6 bases, with 12 bases of the junction left unmatched. This CDR3 has 14 amino acids. The germline gives CDR1 KGHSH, CDR2 LQKENI. This clone turned up a few times. This TCR came from a man aged 50 to 59 with acute or convalescent COVID-19. This chain joins TRBV18 and TRBJ2-1; TRBD1 matches 8 bases. Input material: peripheral blood. The CDR3 sequence: CAGQQGDDGNEQFF. The CDR3 coding sequence is TGTGCCGGCCAACAGGGGGACGACGGCAATGAGCAGTTCTTC.